This paragraph covers one TCR beta chain sequence. Its antigen is not known. The V gene lost 0 bases and the J gene lost 0 bases, with 6 bases spanning the gap. Germline-derived CDR1 and CDR2 are MNHEY and SMNVEV (reference sequence). This CDR3 comprises 15 residues. Time point here: newly diagnosed, previously untreated cHL patient sample. Purification of CD4+ T cells from thawed PBMCs was performed via magnetic negative selection. The data derive from a study of PD-1 blockade in classical Hodgkin lymphoma. General study results and limits: A reduction in baseline TCR diversity was reportedly seen in newly diagnosed patients relative to healthy donors. Repertoires differed for reasons still undefined, possibly disease activity or prior therapy.

The assay was immunoSEQ multiplex PCR, and TCRdb's table has in-frame clones only and misses some. The table includes 29,000 or so clones, around 89% detected once. The chain carries TRBV27 and TRBJ1-5, with D unclear. This clonotype originated in a human donor with classical Hodgkin lymphoma. Input material: CD4+ T cells from blood. CDR3 in DNA: TGTGCCAGCAGTTTATCAGTCTATAGCAATCAGCCCCAGCATTTT. This translates into CASSLSVYSNQPQHF.